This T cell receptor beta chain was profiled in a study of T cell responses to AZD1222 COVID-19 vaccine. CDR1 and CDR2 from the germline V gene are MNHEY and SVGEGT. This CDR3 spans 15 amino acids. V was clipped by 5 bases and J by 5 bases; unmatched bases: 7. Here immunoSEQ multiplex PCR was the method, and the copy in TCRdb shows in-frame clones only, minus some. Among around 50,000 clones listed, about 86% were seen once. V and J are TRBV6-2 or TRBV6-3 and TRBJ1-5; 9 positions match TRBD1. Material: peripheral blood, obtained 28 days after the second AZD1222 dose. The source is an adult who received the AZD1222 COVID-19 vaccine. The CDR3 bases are TGTGCCAGCAGTCCCGGGACAGGGTCCTATCAGCCCCAGCATTTT. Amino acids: CASSPGTGSYQPQHF.